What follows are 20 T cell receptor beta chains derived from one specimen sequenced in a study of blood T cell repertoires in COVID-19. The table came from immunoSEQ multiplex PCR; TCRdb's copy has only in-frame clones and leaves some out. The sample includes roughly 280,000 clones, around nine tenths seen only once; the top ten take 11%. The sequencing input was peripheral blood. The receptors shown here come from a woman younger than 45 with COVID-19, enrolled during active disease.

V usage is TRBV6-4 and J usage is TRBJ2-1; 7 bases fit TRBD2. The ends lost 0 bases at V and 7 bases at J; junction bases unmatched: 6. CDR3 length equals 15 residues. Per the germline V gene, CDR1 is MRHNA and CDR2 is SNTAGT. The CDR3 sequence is CASSDSGGPRNEQFF. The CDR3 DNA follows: TGTGCCAGCAGTGACTCGGGAGGGCCGCGGAATGAGCAGTTCTTC.

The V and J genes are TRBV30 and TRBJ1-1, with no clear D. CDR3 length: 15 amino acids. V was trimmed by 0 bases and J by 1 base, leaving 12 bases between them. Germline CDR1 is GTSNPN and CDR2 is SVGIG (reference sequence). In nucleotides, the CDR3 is TGTGCCTGGAGTGTGCCCCGGGTGGCGAACACTGAAGCTTTCTTT. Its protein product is CAWSVPRVANTEAFF.

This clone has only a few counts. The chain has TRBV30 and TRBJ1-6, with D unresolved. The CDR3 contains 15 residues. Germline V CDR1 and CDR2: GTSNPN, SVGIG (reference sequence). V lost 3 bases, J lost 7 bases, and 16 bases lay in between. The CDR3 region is CAWSLTGNKNSPLHF. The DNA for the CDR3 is TGTGCCTGGAGCCTGACCGGGAACAAAAATTCACCCCTCCACTTT.

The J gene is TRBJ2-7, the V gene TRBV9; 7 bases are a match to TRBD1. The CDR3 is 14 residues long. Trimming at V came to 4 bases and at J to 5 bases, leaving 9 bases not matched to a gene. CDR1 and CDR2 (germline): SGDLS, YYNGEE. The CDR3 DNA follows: TGTGCCAGCAGCCCGAGGGGGCTAGCCCACGAGCAGTACTTC. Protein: CASSPRGLAHEQYF.

The CDR3 sequence is CASSFASGSSYNEQFF. DNA of the CDR3: TGTGCCAGCAGCTTCGCTAGCGGGAGCTCCTACAATGAGCAGTTCTTC. V usage is TRBV7-3 and J usage is TRBJ2-1; 10 nucleotides line up with TRBD2. Trimming at V came to 3 bases and at J to 0 bases, leaving 2 bases not matched to a gene. This CDR3 has 16 residues. Germline CDR1 reads SGHTA; CDR2 reads FQGTGA.

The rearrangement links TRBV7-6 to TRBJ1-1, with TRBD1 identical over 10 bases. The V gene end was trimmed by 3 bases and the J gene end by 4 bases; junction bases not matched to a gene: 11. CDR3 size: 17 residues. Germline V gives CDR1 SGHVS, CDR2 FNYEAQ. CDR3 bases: TGTGCCAGCAGCTTCCCCGGGACAGGGGAGAAGGGCACTGAAGCTTTCTTT. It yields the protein CASSFPGTGEKGTEAFF. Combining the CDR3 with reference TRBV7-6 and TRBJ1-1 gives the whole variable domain GAGVSQSPRYKVTKRGQDVALRCDPISGHVSLYWYRQALGQGPEFLTYFNYEAQQDKSGLPNDRFSAERPEGSISTLTIQRTEQRDSAMYRCASSFPGTGEKGTEAFFGQGTRLTVV.

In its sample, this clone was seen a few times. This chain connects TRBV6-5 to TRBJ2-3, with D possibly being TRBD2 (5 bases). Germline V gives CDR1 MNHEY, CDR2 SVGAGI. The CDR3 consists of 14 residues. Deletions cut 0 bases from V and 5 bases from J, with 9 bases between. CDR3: CASSYSRAVDTQYF. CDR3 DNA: TGTGCCAGCAGTTACTCGAGGGCTGTAGATACGCAGTATTTT.

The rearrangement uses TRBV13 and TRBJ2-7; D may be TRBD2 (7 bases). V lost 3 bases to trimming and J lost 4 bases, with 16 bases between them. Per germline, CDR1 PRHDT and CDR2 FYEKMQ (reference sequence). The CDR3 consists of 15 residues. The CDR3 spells CASSLWGGKGYEQYF. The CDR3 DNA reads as TGTGCCAGCAGCTTGTGGGGGGGCAAGGGTTACGAGCAGTACTTC.

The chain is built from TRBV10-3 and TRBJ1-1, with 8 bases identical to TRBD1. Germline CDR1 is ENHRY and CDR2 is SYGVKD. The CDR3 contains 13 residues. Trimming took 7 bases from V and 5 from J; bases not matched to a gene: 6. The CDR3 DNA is TGTGCCATCATGCAGGGGGCTAGGACTGAAGCTTTCTTT. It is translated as CAIMQGARTEAFF.

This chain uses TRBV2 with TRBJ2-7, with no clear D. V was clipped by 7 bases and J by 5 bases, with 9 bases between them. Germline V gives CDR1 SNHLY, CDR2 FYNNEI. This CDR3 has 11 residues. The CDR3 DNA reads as TGTGCCAGCAATCTAGGCGACGAGCAGTACTTC. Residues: CASNLGDEQYF.

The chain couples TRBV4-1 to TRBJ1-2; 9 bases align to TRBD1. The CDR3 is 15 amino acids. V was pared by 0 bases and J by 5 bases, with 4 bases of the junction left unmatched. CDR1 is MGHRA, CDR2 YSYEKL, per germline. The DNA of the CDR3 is TGCGCCAGCAGCCAAGAGGGGGACAGGGTTTATGGCTACACCTTC. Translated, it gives CASSQEGDRVYGYTF.

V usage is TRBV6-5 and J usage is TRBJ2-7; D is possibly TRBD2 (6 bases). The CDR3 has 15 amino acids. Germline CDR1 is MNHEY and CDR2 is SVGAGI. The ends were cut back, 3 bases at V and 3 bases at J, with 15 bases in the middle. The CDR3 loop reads CASSYFGSGYYEQYF. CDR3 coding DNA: TGTGCCAGCAGTTATTTTGGTAGCGGCTACTACGAGCAGTACTTC.

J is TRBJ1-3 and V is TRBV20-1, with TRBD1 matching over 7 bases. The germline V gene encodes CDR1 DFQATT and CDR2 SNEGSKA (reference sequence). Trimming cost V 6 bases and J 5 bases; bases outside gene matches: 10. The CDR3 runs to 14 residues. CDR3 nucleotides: TGCAGTGCCAGTAACAGGGGAACTAGAAACACCATATATTTT. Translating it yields CSASNRGTRNTIYF.

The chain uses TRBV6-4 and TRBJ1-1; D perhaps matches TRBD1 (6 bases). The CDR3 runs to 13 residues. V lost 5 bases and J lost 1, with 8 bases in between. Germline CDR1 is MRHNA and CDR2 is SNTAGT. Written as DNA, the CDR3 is TGTGCCAGCAGTAGGACAGCGAACACTGAAGCTTTCTTT. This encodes CASSRTANTEAFF.

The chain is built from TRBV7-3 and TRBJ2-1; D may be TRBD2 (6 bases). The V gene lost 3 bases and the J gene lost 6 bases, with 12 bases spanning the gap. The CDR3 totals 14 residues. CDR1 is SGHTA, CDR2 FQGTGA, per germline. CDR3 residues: CASSFSGGGNEQFF. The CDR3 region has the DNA TGTGCCAGCAGCTTTAGCGGAGGCGGCAATGAGCAGTTCTTC. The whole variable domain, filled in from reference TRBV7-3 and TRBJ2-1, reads GAGVSQTPSNKVTEKGKYVELRCDPISGHTALYWYRQSLGQGPEFLIYFQGTGAADDSGLPNDRFFAVRPEGSVSTLKIQRTERGDSAVYLCASSFSGGGNEQFFGPGTRLTVL.

CDR3 loop: CASSLGGLGTNEQFF. CDR3 nucleotides: TGCGCCAGCAGCTTGGGGGGACTAGGAACAAACGAGCAGTTCTTC. The chain combines TRBV5-1 with TRBJ2-1; 8 nucleotides agree with TRBD2. Trimming took 0 bases from V and 10 from J; bases not matched to a gene: 9. The length of the CDR3 is 15 residues. The germline CDR1 and CDR2 sequences are SGHRS and YFSETQ. Supplemented by reference TRBV5-1 and TRBJ2-1, the full variable domain reads KAGVTQTPRYLIKTRGQQVTLSCSPISGHRSVSWYQQTPGQGLQFLFEYFSETQRNKGNFPGRFSGRQFSNSRSEMNVSTLELGDSALYLCASSLGGLGTNEQFFGPGTRLTVL.

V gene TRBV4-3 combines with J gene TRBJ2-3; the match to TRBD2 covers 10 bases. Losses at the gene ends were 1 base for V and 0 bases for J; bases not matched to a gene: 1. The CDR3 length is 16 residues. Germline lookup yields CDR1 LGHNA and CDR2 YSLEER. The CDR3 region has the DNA TGCGCCAGCAGCCAAGGACTAGCGGGCAGCACAGATACGCAGTATTTT. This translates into CASSQGLAGSTDTQYF.

CDR3 loop: CASSLIRDRGNYGYTF. The CDR3 nucleotides are TGTGCCAGCAGTCTGATCCGGGACAGGGGCAACTATGGCTACACCTTC. V usage is TRBV27 and J usage is TRBJ1-2; 10 nucleotides align to TRBD1. Germline V gene lookup returns CDR1 MNHEY and CDR2 SMNVEV (reference sequence). V shed 5 bases and J 2 bases; nucleotides not matched to a gene: 8. The length of the CDR3 is 16 residues.

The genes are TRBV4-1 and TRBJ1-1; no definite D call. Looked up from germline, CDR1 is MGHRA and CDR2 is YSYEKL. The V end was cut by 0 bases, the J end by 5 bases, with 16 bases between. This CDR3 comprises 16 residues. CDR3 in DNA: TGCGCCAGCAGCCAAGATCTAGCCGTCTGGGTAACTGAAGCTTTCTTT. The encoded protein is CASSQDLAVWVTEAFF.

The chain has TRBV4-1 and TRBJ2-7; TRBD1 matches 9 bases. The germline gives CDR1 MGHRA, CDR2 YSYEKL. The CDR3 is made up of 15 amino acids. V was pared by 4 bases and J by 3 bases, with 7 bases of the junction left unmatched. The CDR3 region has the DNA TGCGCCAGCAGCCCTACCGGGACAGGGATCTACGAGCAGTACTTC. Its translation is CASSPTGTGIYEQYF.